This TCR beta chain originates from a study of glioma-infiltrating T cells (dated by TCRdb to the mid-2010s). As for the study more broadly: The study sequenced TCR alpha- and beta-chain repertoires from glioma tissue, from non-neoplastic brain tissue and from matched peripheral blood mononuclear cells. Each tissue-infiltrating repertoire was compared with the same patient's peripheral blood repertoire to measure divergence between tissue and blood T-cell populations. Three low-grade glioma patients, roughly eight primary glioblastoma patients, and three non-glioma patients who contributed non-neoplastic brain tissue made up the paired cohort. The full study reports these points: Only a very small number of CDR3 sequences turned up in both tissue and blood, a result put down to high CDR3 diversity combined with limited sampling. VJ-independent divergence between tissue and blood was found to be below expectation in non-neoplastic patients but above expectation in all gliomas, particularly low-grade gliomas. Group comparisons rested on small numbers: three non-neoplastic, three low-grade glioma and several glioblastoma patients.

The iRepertoire nested amplicon-rescue multiplex PCR (arm-PCR) platform was used to amplify TCR alpha and beta CDR3 regions from RNA. The input for one-step reverse transcription and amplification was 100-400 ng of either tissue mRNA or PBMC total RNA. Following bead purification, Illumina adapters were added by a secondary multiplex PCR, and the libraries were gel-purified between 200 and 400 bp. Internal 6-nucleotide barcodes were carried by the libraries and were used for demultiplexing. The libraries were sequenced on an Illumina MiSeq using 2x220 or 2x250 nucleotide paired-end reads. Per the original workflow: FLASH 1.2.11 was used to merge paired reads, and BWA-MEM then aligned the reads to the GRCh37 human genome before TRA and TRB reads were extracted. V and J assignment used an IMGT-derived reference of cassette sequences and CDR3 motifs that included pseudogenes. Reads were translated in three frames, and productive CDR3s were defined as those with a C...FGXG motif and no stop codons. Clonotypes were defined as unique combinations of V-J cassette pair and CDR3 amino acid sequence. Filtering of reads was based on Hamming distance, with the threshold set by the sequence error rate of each sample in mapped regions. The public reads were quality trimmed at Q25 with fastp and then assembled into clones with MiXCR by TCRdb, keeping productive beta chains. Every entry covers one CDR3 protein and lists the most common genes and DNA from its rows. The V and J calls were determined by TCRdb, not by the authors. The sample table records under 200,000 distinct CDR3 sequences; roughly 45% of these occur just once. About 5.2% of the sample is in the top ten clones.

CDR1 LGHDT and CDR2 YNNKEL are derived from the germline V gene (reference sequence). The CDR3 covers 14 residues, taking in both the cysteine and the phenylalanine. Left in the record is the CDR3 DNA by itself, 42 bases read in frame from the first base. On this clonotype itself: No cognate antigen has been identified for it. One end of the junction fails to match germline, which may point to a read error.

This receptor was taken from a human donor with low-grade glioma or glioblastoma, undergoing nonglioma brain surgery, or in good health (not recorded which). The sequenced sample consisted of glioma tissue, nonneoplastic brain tissue, or PBMCs (not recorded which). The receptor chain draws on TRBV3-1 and TRBJ1-2, with the D gene too uncertain to name. The DNA is TGTGCCAGCACCCAAGGCAGGCGGAACTATGGCTACACCTTC. Translation gives CASTQGRRNYGYTF.